Only a few counts were recorded for the clone carrying this T cell receptor beta chain. These data originate in a study of T cell changes during pregnancy in multiple sclerosis. CDR1 is LGHNA and CDR2 is YNFKEQ in the germline V gene. V trimming: 4 bases; J trimming: 1 base; junction bases outside the gene matches: 6. This CDR3 is built from 15 residues. Profiling relied on immunoSEQ multiplex PCR, and the TCRdb table lists in-frame clones only, not all of them. The profile shows approximately 47,000 clones, approximately 90% of them singletons. The receptor was isolated from a female donor with multiple sclerosis, enrolled in a pregnancy study. The chain links TRBV4-2 to TRBJ1-1, with TRBD1 matching 7 bases. Source: peripheral blood, taken in the first trimester of pregnancy. As DNA, the CDR3 is TGTGCCAGCAGCCGGGACAGCCGATCGAACACTGAAGCTTTCTTT. Translation: CASSRDSRSNTEAFF.